This T cell receptor beta chain was found in a study of blood T cell repertoires in COVID-19. Study background: Spain, Italy and the United States supplied samples that represented acute and convalescent COVID-19.

This CDR3 comprises 15 residues. Trimming shortened V by 5 bases and J by 3 bases, and 15 bases separated the two germline ends. Germline V gene data show CDR1 as SGHAT and CDR2 as FQDESV (reference sequence). As handled by the study authors: Using reference gene primer amplification, nucleated cell counts were estimated. Using immunoSEQ multiplex PCR, the repertoire was profiled, and TCRdb retains in-frame clones only, with some absent. Clonal size and the V and J genes are those of that table, whereas D and trimming came from the DNA. Of fewer than 200,000 clones in the sample, approximately 84% are singletons; the top ten hold approximately 5.4%.

This clonotype was sampled from a woman aged 50 to 60 with COVID-19, enrolled during active disease. The material sequenced was peripheral blood. This sequence joins TRBV11-1 and TRBJ2-3, with D maybe TRBD2 (7 bases). The CDR3 spells CASSIRGAGTDTQYF. The CDR3 nucleotides read TGTGCCAGCAGCATCCGGGGGGCAGGAACAGATACGCAGTATTTT.